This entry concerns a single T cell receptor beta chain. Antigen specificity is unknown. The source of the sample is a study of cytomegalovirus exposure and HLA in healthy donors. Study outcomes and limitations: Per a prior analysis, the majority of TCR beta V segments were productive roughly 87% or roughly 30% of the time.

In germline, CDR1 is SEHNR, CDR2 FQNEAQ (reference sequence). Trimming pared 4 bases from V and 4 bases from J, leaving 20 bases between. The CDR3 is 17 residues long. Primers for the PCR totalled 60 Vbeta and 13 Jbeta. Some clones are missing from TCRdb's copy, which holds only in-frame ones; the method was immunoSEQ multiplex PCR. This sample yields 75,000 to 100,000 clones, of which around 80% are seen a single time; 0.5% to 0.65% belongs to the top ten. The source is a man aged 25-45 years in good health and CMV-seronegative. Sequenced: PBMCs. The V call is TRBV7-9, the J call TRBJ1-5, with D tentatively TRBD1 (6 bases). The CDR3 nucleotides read TGTGCCAGCAGCTCCGCCATCACAGGGATAGGTAATCAGCCCCAGCATTTT. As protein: CASSSAITGIGNQPQHF.